This TCR beta chain stems from a study of OX40 agonist ivuxolimab in advanced cancers. Study in general: Participants averaged approximately 60 years of age (range about 23 to 79) and were roughly 80% male. Anti-PD-1, anti-PD-L1 or anti-CTLA-4 therapy given earlier was allowed, and over 35% had some.

This CDR3 has 14 residues. Trimming at V came to 4 bases and at J to 3 bases, leaving 6 bases not matched to a gene. CDR1 is LGHNT, CDR2 FRNRAP, per germline. Broader study findings: The work left the antigen specificity of expanded peripheral T cells undetermined.

Clones were read by immunoSEQ multiplex PCR, and TCRdb kept only the in-frame ones, dropping some. Of fewer than 80,000 clones listed, around 86% are singletons. With regard to this clone: The antigen is undetermined.

This TCR came from an adult with an advanced solid tumor such as melanoma, head and neck, liver or kidney cancer. Sequenced here: CD4+ or CD8+ T cells sorted from blood, sampled in a trial of the OX40 agonist ivuxolimab. The chain combines TRBV12-5 with TRBJ2-7; TRBD2 matches at 7 bases. The CDR3 protein is CASGSPGGSYEQYF. Here the CDR3 DNA reads TGTGCTAGTGGTTCCCCCGGGGGGAGCTACGAGCAGTACTTC.